A selection of T cell receptor beta chains follows, all from one sample in a study of radiation and T cells in renal cell carcinoma. Assay used: immunoSEQ multiplex PCR; TCRdb lists only in-frame clones, some missing. The table includes tens of thousands of clones, around four fifths detected once. The material was blood, obtained from a patient whose treatment included radiotherapy and nephrectomy. The receptors stem from a man over 45 with renal cell carcinoma. Both conserved end residues are part of each CDR3. The D gene is left open where the match is weak.

j_gene,v_gene,d_gene,CDR3nt,CDR3aa
TRBJ2-3,TRBV19,TRBD2,TGTGCCAGTAGTATAGATCCAGCGGGAGGAACAGATACGCAGTATTTT,CASSIDPAGGTDTQYF
TRBJ1-1,TRBV4-1,-,TGCGCCAGCAGCCAACTGTGGGGTCCTAAGAACACTGAAGCTTTCTTT,CASSQLWGPKNTEAFF
TRBJ1-5,TRBV27,TRBD1,TGTGCCAGCAGTTCCTTAGGGACAGGGGCAGGGCAGCCCCAGCATTTT,CASSSLGTGAGQPQHF
TRBJ1-6,TRBV5-4,-,TGTGCCAGCAGCTTGAGGGGGGTCTATAATTCACCCCTCCACTTT,CASSLRGVYNSPLHF
TRBJ1-4,TRBV6-5,TRBD1,TGTGCCAGCAGTAGGACAGGGGGCAGGGAAAAACTGTTTTTT,CASSRTGGREKLFF
TRBJ2-7,TRBV5-4,TRBD1,TGTGCCAGCAGCTTTGGGGTGACAGGGAGCTCCTACGAGCAGTACTTC,CASSFGVTGSSYEQYF
TRBJ2-5,TRBV11-3,TRBD1,TGTGCCAGCAGCCCTACAGGGGTGGAGACCCAGTACTTC,CASSPTGVETQYF
TRBJ2-3,TRBV7-9,-,TGTGCCAGCAGCTTAGCAACTGGGACCCCAAATAATTTT,CASSLATGTPNNF
TRBJ1-4,TRBV5-1,TRBD1,TGCGCCAGCAGCCCTTCTAATTACCGGGACAGGGATGAAAAACTGTTTTTT,CASSPSNYRDRDEKLFF
TRBJ2-7,TRBV15,-,TGTGCCACCAGCAGAGATCGGTGGGCGGTGCGCGAGCAGTACTTC,CATSRDRWAVREQYF
TRBJ2-5,TRBV9,-,TGTGCCAGCAGCGTACTAGGAGGGGCCGACCAAGAGACCCAGTACTTC,CASSVLGGADQETQYF
TRBJ1-2,TRBV4-3,-,TGCGCCAGCAGCCAAGCCCTGATGACAGATTATGGCTACACCTTC,CASSQALMTDYGYTF
TRBJ2-1,TRBV7-9,-,TGTGCCAGCAGCTTACGGGGTAGCGTGTACAATGAGCAGTTCTTC,CASSLRGSVYNEQFF
TRBJ1-1,TRBV6-5,-,TGTGCCAGCAGTTACCGAGGAGGGCATGAAGCTTTCTTT,CASSYRGGHEAFF
TRBJ1-2,TRBV28,TRBD1,TGTGCCAGCAGTTTAGGTCAGGGGGATGGCTACACCTTC,CASSLGQGDGYTF
TRBJ1-4,TRBV5-1,-,TGCGCCAGCAGCACCGGGACGCCGGGGGCCAATGAAAAACTGTTTTTT,CASSTGTPGANEKLFF
TRBJ1-2,TRBV21-1,-,TGTGCCAGCAGCAGGGACACCCGACCAGCAGCCTATGGCTACACCTTC,CASSRDTRPAAYGYTF
TRBJ1-2,TRBV11-2,TRBD1,TGTGCCAGCAGCATGGGACAGGGAACTCCGAGCGGCTACACCTTC,CASSMGQGTPSGYTF
TRBJ2-7,TRBV6-1,TRBD1,TGTGCCAGCAGCAGGGACAGGGTATACTACGAGCAGTACTTC,CASSRDRVYYEQYF
TRBJ2-5,TRBV6-5,-,TGTGCCAGTTATGGGCAAGAGACCCAGTACTTC,CASYGQETQYF
TRBJ2-7,TRBV5-1,-,TGCGCCAGCAGCTTGGCCGCAGGGCCCTACGAGCAGTACTTC,CASSLAAGPYEQYF
TRBJ1-5,TRBV5-1,TRBD1,TGCGCCAGCAGCATGGGGACAGGGAATCAGCCCCAGCATTTT,CASSMGTGNQPQHF
TRBJ2-3,TRBV19,TRBD2,TGTGCCACGACTAGCGGAGACACAGATACGCAGTATTTT,CATTSGDTDTQYF
TRBJ1-5,TRBV19,-,TGTGCCAGTATATCGAAAAGGGGGGGTCAGCCCCAGCATTTT,CASISKRGGQPQHF
TRBJ2-2,TRBV30,-,TGTGCCTGGTTATCCCCACAGAACACCGGGGAGCTGTTTTTT,CAWLSPQNTGELFF